This T cell receptor (beta chain) emerged from a study of cytotoxic CD8 clonotypes in ibrutinib-treated CLL. Whole-study context: Across the patients, 11 were relapsed/refractory, some 14 treatment-naive and around 18 IGHV unmutated. Timing of response sample collection was a median about twelve months after treatment start, with a range of 6 to 36.

CDR1 is SGDLS and CDR2 is YYNGEE in the germline V gene. V shed 0 bases and J shed 8 bases, with 11 bases lying between them. There are 14 residues in the CDR3. Profiling relied on immunoSEQ multiplex PCR, and the TCRdb table lists in-frame clones only, not all of them. Counted here are around 92,000 clones, over 60% occurring once; the ten biggest clones make up roughly 25%. This clone was picked up a small number of times. The source of this sequence is a human donor with chronic lymphocytic leukemia. The sample consisted of PBMCs, taken after 24 months of ibrutinib treatment. V gene TRBV9 combines with J gene TRBJ1-4; the D gene is possibly TRBD1 (6 bases). The CDR3 DNA sequence: TGTGCCAGCAGCGTAGCCCCTACAGGGGAAAAACTGTTTTTT. This translates into CASSVAPTGEKLFF.